This TCR beta chain emerged from a study of T cell responses to AZD1222 COVID-19 vaccine. The study's findings and limits: No repertoire was sampled before or during the peak T cell response, only after it.

This clone was seen more than once but under ten times. Its antigen is not identified. Germline assignment: CDR1 LGHNA and CDR2 YNFKEQ. Trimming left V 4 bases short and J 6 bases short, with 16 bases between. This CDR3 has 15 residues. The data were produced by immunoSEQ multiplex PCR, yet TCRdb's version contains in-frame clones alone and is incomplete. Here the sample spans tens of thousands of clones, approximately 91% being singletons. Here the sequenced sample was peripheral blood, taken on day 0 of AZD1222 vaccination. The chain uses TRBV4-2 and TRBJ2-1; D might be TRBD2 (6 bases). The TCR sequence derives from an adult in good health. The CDR3 is CASSPGTVGGNEQFF. Written as DNA, the CDR3 is TGTGCCAGCAGCCCCGGGACGGTGGGGGGCAATGAGCAGTTCTTC.